Presented here are 17 T cell receptor beta chains from one specimen sequenced in a study of cytomegalovirus exposure and HLA in healthy donors. The PCR used 60 Vbeta and 13 Jbeta primers. Repertoires were generated with immunoSEQ multiplex PCR, while TCRdb's copy carries only in-frame clones and drops some. The table shows 60,000 to 70,000 clones, with roughly four fifths occurring only once. Sequencing used PBMCs. The receptors were gathered from a middle-aged man in good health and CMV-seronegative.

The rearrangement uses TRBV7-9 and TRBJ2-1; a weak D match, TRBD1 (5 bases). V was clipped by 1 base and J by 8 bases, with 12 bases between them. Per germline, CDR1 SEHNR and CDR2 FQNEAQ (reference sequence). The length of the CDR3 is 14 residues. The CDR3: CASSLVAGKDEQFF. Written as DNA, the CDR3 is TGTGCCAGCAGCTTAGTGGCAGGGAAGGATGAGCAGTTCTTC.

The genes are TRBV4-1 and TRBJ2-7, with 7 bases lining up with TRBD2. Unmatched junction bases numbered 6, after V lost 4 bases and J lost 0 bases. This CDR3 contains 15 residues. Germline CDR1 reads MGHRA; CDR2 reads YSYEKL. The CDR3 nucleotides are TGCGCCAGCAGCCCCTCGTCTAGCGGCTCCTACGAGCAGTACTTC. Amino acid sequence: CASSPSSSGSYEQYF.

The V and J genes are TRBV2 and TRBJ2-1; the match to TRBD1 covers 9 bases. Trimming removed 10 bases from V and 4 bases from J; junction bases left unmatched: 8. Germline CDR1 is SNHLY and CDR2 is FYNNEI. The CDR3 has 14 amino acids. The CDR3 protein is CATRGQGVYNEQFF. The CDR3 region has the DNA TGTGCCACCCGGGGACAGGGAGTATACAATGAGCAGTTCTTC. Full variable domain (rest looked up from reference TRBV2 and TRBJ2-1): EPEVTQTPSHQVTQMGQEVILRCVPISNHLYFYWYRQILGQKVEFLVSFYNNEISEKSEIFDDQFSVERPDGSNFTLKIRSTKLEDSAMYFCATRGQGVYNEQFFGPGTRLTVL.

CDR3 loop: CASSPSDRGTGELFF. CDR3 bases: TGTGCCAGTAGTCCTTCGGACAGGGGGACCGGGGAGCTGTTTTTT. V usage is TRBV19 and J usage is TRBJ2-2; 10 bases line up with TRBD1. This CDR3 has 15 amino acids. J lost 5 bases, V lost 5 bases, and 5 bases had no gene match. CDR1 is LNHDA, CDR2 SQIVND, per germline (reference sequence).

This clone occurred a few times. This chain joins TRBV29-1 and TRBJ1-2, with D maybe TRBD1 (6 bases). Trimming cost V 1 base and J 7 bases, with 19 bases left between them. The germline V gene has CDR1 SQVTM and CDR2 ANQGSEA. The CDR3 has 15 residues. The CDR3 nucleotides are TGCAGCGTTGAAGTGGTGAACAGGGACTATGGTGGCTACACCTTC. Its protein is CSVEVVNRDYGGYTF.

The rearrangement uses TRBV19 and TRBJ2-1; weak D call: TRBD2 (7 bases). The CDR3 runs to 15 residues. Germline V gene sequence: CDR1 LNHDA, CDR2 SQIVND (reference sequence). Trimming stripped 9 bases from V and 6 bases from J, with 21 bases between. CDR3 protein: CASLRGGRNSNEQFF. As DNA, the CDR3 is TGTGCCAGCTTAAGGGGGGGGAGAAATAGCAATGAGCAGTTCTTC.

The rearrangement uses TRBV6-1 and TRBJ1-2; tentatively, D is TRBD1 (5 bases). The CDR3 covers 12 residues. V lost 7 bases to trimming and J lost 2 bases, with 8 bases between them. Looked up from germline, CDR1 is MNHNS and CDR2 is SASEGT. CDR3 amino acids: CASIGGNYGYTF. The CDR3 bases are TGTGCCAGCATCGGGGGGAACTATGGCTACACCTTC.

The rearrangement links TRBV11-2 to TRBJ2-3; 8 nucleotides line up with TRBD1. Trimming at V came to 6 bases and at J to 8 bases, leaving 4 bases not matched to a gene. CDR3 length equals 12 residues. Germline CDR1 SGHAT, CDR2 FQNNGV. CDR3: CASRGQGVTQYF. In DNA, the CDR3 is TGTGCCAGCAGAGGACAGGGTGTTACGCAGTATTTT. Based on the CDR3 plus reference TRBV11-2 and TRBJ2-3, the full variable domain is EAGVAQSPRYKIIEKRQSVAFWCNPISGHATLYWYQQILGQGPKLLIQFQNNGVVDDSQLPKDRFSAERLKGVDSTLKIQPAKLEDSAVYLCASRGQGVTQYFGPGTRLTVL.

The rearrangement joins TRBV27 to TRBJ1-2, with D unresolved. Germline-derived CDR1 and CDR2 are MNHEY and SMNVEV (reference sequence). This CDR3 comprises 15 residues. Trimming removed 4 bases from V and 0 bases from J, with 12 bases in between. CDR3 loop: CASSSYRTANYGYTF. The CDR3 coding sequence is TGTGCCAGCAGTTCTTACAGAACAGCTAACTATGGCTACACCTTC.

This clone was observed a few times. The chain is built from TRBV10-1 and TRBJ1-1; D gene unclear. Germline V gene sequence: CDR1 WNHNN, CDR2 SYGVQD (reference sequence). This CDR3 is 13 amino acids long. Trimming removed 4 bases from V and 1 base from J, with 7 bases in between. In nucleotides, the CDR3 is TGCGCCAGCAGTGCGAGACAGAACACTGAAGCTTTCTTT. As protein: CASSARQNTEAFF.

This sequence joins TRBV5-1 and TRBJ1-1; tentative D call: TRBD1 (6 bases). CDR1 and CDR2 from the germline V gene are SGHRS and YFSETQ. CDR3 length: 14 residues. V lost 4 bases, J lost 1 base, and 11 bases lay in between. This CDR3 is CASSHGTKNTEAFF. In nucleotides, the CDR3 is TGCGCCAGCAGCCACGGGACAAAGAACACTGAAGCTTTCTTT.

The chain is built from TRBV4-1 and TRBJ2-2; 9 bases map to TRBD1. This CDR3 is built from 15 residues. CDR1 and CDR2 (germline): MGHRA, YSYEKL. V was clipped by 4 bases and J by 6 bases; unmatched bases: 6. The CDR3 DNA follows: TGCGCCAGCAGCCCCGGGACAGGGCGGCCCGGGGAGCTGTTTTTT. This gives the protein CASSPGTGRPGELFF.

The V call is TRBV7-8, the J call TRBJ1-1, with TRBD1 matching 7 bases. J gave up 0 bases and V 0 bases, and 13 bases lay outside the gene matches. The CDR3 runs 19 residues. CDR1 and CDR2 (germline): SGHVS, FQNEAQ. CDR3: CASSLASNRRGRMNTEAFF. CDR3 in DNA: TGTGCCAGCAGCTTAGCGTCTAATCGGAGGGGGCGGATGAACACTGAAGCTTTCTTT. Together with reference TRBV7-8 and TRBJ1-1, the CDR3 gives the full variable domain: GAGVSQSPRYKVAKRGQDVALRCDPISGHVSLFWYQQALGQGPEFLTYFQNEAQLDKSGLPSDRFFAERPEGSVSTLKIQRTQQEDSAVYLCASSLASNRRGRMNTEAFFGQGTRLTVV.

A few counts support this clone. The chain couples TRBV5-1 to TRBJ2-5, with a possible D match to TRBD2 (5 bases). The DNA end is a closer match to TRBJ2-7, so the J assignment may be wrong. CDR3 size: 13 residues. CDR1 SGHRS and CDR2 YFSETQ come from the germline V gene. As DNA, the CDR3 is TGCGCCAGCAGCCCCCGGGAAGCCTACGAGCAGTACTTC. This sequence encodes CASSPREAYEQYF.

About this clone: Germline and junction disagree at one end, which may indicate a read error. Other DNA sequences in this specimen translate into the identical CDR3. The V call is TRBV30, the J call TRBJ2-7; 10 bases are shared with TRBD2. Germline assignment: CDR1 GTSNPN and CDR2 SVGIG (reference sequence). The CDR3 is 13 amino acids. This chain's CDR3 is CAWSSTSGRQEYF. Here the CDR3 DNA reads TGCGCCTGGAGTTCGACTAGCGGGCGTCAGGAGTACTTC.

The chain couples TRBV4-1 to TRBJ2-7, with 10 bases that match TRBD1. The CDR3 is 17 amino acids. V was pared by 3 bases and J by 5 bases, with 13 bases of the junction left unmatched. Germline V gene data show CDR1 as MGHRA and CDR2 as YSYEKL. CDR3 loop: CASSHAGDSTGGNEQYF. The CDR3 DNA reads TGCGCCAGCAGCCACGCGGGAGACTCGACAGGGGGCAACGAGCAGTACTTC.

The J gene is TRBJ2-7, the V gene TRBV30; D is ambiguous. Germline V gene lookup returns CDR1 GTSNPN and CDR2 SVGIG (reference sequence). The CDR3 loop spans 12 amino acids. Trimming pared 5 bases from V and 7 bases from J, leaving 15 bases between. CDR3 protein: CAWGVELLEQYF. Here the CDR3 DNA reads TGTGCCTGGGGCGTGGAGCTCCTGGAGCAGTACTTC.